This TCR beta chain is from a study of patients and donors after allogeneic stem cell transplantation. This CDR3 is built from 13 residues. V lost 4 bases and J lost 7; bases outside the gene matches: 6. Germline values: CDR1 DFQATT, CDR2 SNEGSKA (reference sequence). TCRdb re-called the RT-PCR reads through MiXCR, storing one row per CDR3 protein. The sample holds tens of thousands of distinct CDR3 sequences, around 48% seen once. The chain has TRBV20-1 and TRBJ1-5; 8 nucleotides line up with TRBD1. The receptor comes from a human donor who was either an allogeneic HSCT recipient or a stem cell or donor lymphocyte infusion donor (not recorded which). It is not recorded whose cells these are; they may come from a transplant donor. Sequenced material: blood, either unsorted or a sorted T cell fraction (not recorded which). CDR3 sequence: CSAKTGVGQPQHF. As DNA, the CDR3 is TGCAGTGCTAAGACAGGGGTTGGGCAGCCCCAGCATTTT.